This T cell receptor (beta chain) was sequenced during a study of blood T cell repertoires in COVID-19. Background on the study: There were acute and convalescent COVID-19 samples, and they came from the United States, Italy and Spain. T cells, B-cell-depleted T cells, or PBMCs provided the cDNA or gDNA that served as material.

Enrolled during active infection, Seattle patients were then followed longitudinally. The authors' processing: Estimates of nucleated cell counts were drawn from the amplification of reference gene primers. Sequencing was performed with immunoSEQ multiplex PCR; in TCRdb, only in-frame clones are kept and a portion is missing. D and trimming were read from the DNA, whereas the V and J calls and clone size are those reported in that table. The table includes around 200,000 clones, about 85% detected once. From germline, CDR1 is MDHEN and CDR2 SYDVKM. The CDR3 spans 15 residues. V dropped 6 bases and J dropped 2; count of bases not matched to a gene: 4.

This chain links TRBV28 with TRBJ2-1; TRBD2 aligns across 10 bases. The TCR sequence derives from a woman in her seventies with COVID-19, enrolled during active disease. Sequenced sample: peripheral blood. The CDR3, as DNA: TGTGCCAGCAGCCCCGGACTAGCGGCCTACAATGAGCAGTTCTTC. Encoded protein: CASSPGLAAYNEQFF.